The sequence of this TCR beta chain was determined in a study of T cells after yellow fever vaccination. There are many counts of this clonotype. What it binds is not known. The V gene lost 6 bases and the J gene lost 4 bases, with 9 bases spanning the gap. CDR3 length equals 13 residues. Germline CDR1 and CDR2: MDHEN and SYDVKM. Study observations and caveats: The booster response re-showed most primary clones: approximately 97% CD4, approximately 90% CD8.

5'RACE template switching added a universal primer site and UMIs to TCR cDNA. TCRdb independently ran MiXCR on the 5' RACE reads; one entry per CDR3 protein. There are some 390,000 distinct CDR3 sequences in the sample; around 20% occur only once, and 15% to 20% lies in the top ten. The receptor's source is a man younger than 35 who received the YFV17D yellow fever vaccine. The chain uses TRBV28 and TRBJ2-2, with D maybe TRBD1 (5 bases). The input for sequencing was PBMCs, taken before the yellow fever booster vaccination. The DNA of the CDR3 is TGTGCCAGCAGCTTAACAGGCACCGGGGAGCTGTTTTTT. This sequence encodes CASSLTGTGELFF.